This T cell receptor beta chain was documented in a study of shared clonotypes between healthy human individuals. Trimming pared 6 bases from V and 0 bases from J, leaving 11 bases between. The CDR3 is 14 amino acids. Germline CDR1 is SEHNR and CDR2 is FQNEAQ (reference sequence). The table lists this clone with a count of one. The sample has other DNA sequences that encode this CDR3 too. The repertoire was sequenced with immunoSEQ multiplex PCR; TCRdb's copy has only in-frame clones and lacks some. The sample includes millions of clones, about 95% of them seen just once. Material: naive CD4+ T cells sorted from blood. Subset noted: CD45RA+ positively selected. The source is a man younger than 30 in good health. This chain links TRBV7-9 with TRBJ1-1; D not certain. CDR3 sequence reads: CASSLRTLNTEAFF. Here the CDR3 DNA reads TGTGCCAGCAGTCTAAGGACGTTGAACACTGAAGCTTTCTTT.